This T cell receptor (beta chain) was sequenced during a study of blood T cell repertoires in COVID-19. At the level of the study: Whether acute or convalescent, the COVID-19 samples came from the United States, Italy and Spain.

Authors' analysis steps: By means of reference gene primer amplification, nucleated cell counts were estimated. Clones were read by immunoSEQ multiplex PCR, and TCRdb kept only the in-frame ones, dropping some. V and J calls and clone size come straight from that table; D and trimming were deduced from the DNA. The sample carries a few hundred thousand clones, more than 70% recorded once. Seattle participants joined during active infection and were tracked over time. Germline lookup yields CDR1 KGHSH and CDR2 LQKENI. The V gene lost 3 bases and the J gene lost 12 bases, with 18 bases spanning the gap. The CDR3 length is 15 residues.

The receptor's source is a woman between 25 and 40 years old with COVID-19, enrolled during active disease. The chain recombines TRBV18 with TRBJ1-6, with D possibly matching TRBD1 (5 bases). Material for sequencing was peripheral blood. CDR3 DNA sequence: TGTGCCAGCTCACCCAGTTCGGCAGGGCAGCTACCCCTCCACTTT. Residues: CASSPSSAGQLPLHF.